This T cell receptor beta chain stems from a study of T cell repertoires in cytomegalovirus infection. Across the study: Indications came from public TCR beta signatures; they pointed to CMV infection and to a matching HLA type. The study, taken as a whole, reports: Predominance within the ex vivo response was attributable to HLA-C-restricted CMV-specific TCR beta clonotypes.

This clonotype was counted a single time. The antigen is undetermined. Trimming removed 3 bases at V and 2 bases at J, with 7 bases between. Germline values: CDR1 SNHLY, CDR2 FYNNEI. This CDR3 has 13 amino acids. A single record per CDR3 protein comes from TCRdb applying MiXCR to the reads. The sample includes about 260,000 distinct CDR3 sequences, approximately 10% of them seen just once. The rearrangement links TRBV2 to TRBJ1-1, with a tentative D call TRBD1 (5 bases). The sample comprised PBMCs. This receptor was taken from a human donor in good health (CMV status not recorded). Some clones in this sample may be carry-over from other donors' samples. CDR3 protein: CASSDRENTEAFF. The CDR3 DNA reads TGTGCCAGCAGTGACAGGGAAAACACTGAAGCTTTCTTT.